This is a list of T cell receptor beta chains from one sample in a study of neoadjuvant nivolumab and ipilimumab in lung cancer. Method: immunoSEQ multiplex PCR; TCRdb's copy keeps in-frame clones and lacks some. The sample has about 8,800 clones, 84% seen once; the top ten hold 8%. The sample here was tumor tissue, taken after neoadjuvant nivolumab, alone or with ipilimumab, at or shortly before surgery. The receptor source for this set is an adult with non-small cell lung cancer. CDR3s include the opening cysteine and the closing phenylalanine or tryptophan. The D gene is left open where the match is weak. The size of a clone is reported for some rows only, either as once, few or many, or as a class for expanded clones.

V	D	size	J	DNA	CDR3
TRBV15	.	few	TRBJ1-5	TGTGCCACCAGCAGAGAACGGGACCACAATCAGCCCCAGCATTTT	CATSRERDHNQPQHF
TRBV21-1	.	.	TRBJ1-6	TGTGCCAGCGCCCGGCAGAGCTCCTATAATTCACCCCTCCACTTT	CASARQSSYNSPLHF
TRBV6-5	TRBD1	.	TRBJ1-2	TGTGCCAGCAGTTACTCGACAGGGACGGTCACCTATGGCTACACCTTC	CASSYSTGTVTYGYTF
TRBV5-1	.	.	TRBJ2-7	TGCGCCAGCAGCTTCCGGGACACCTACGAGCAGTACTTC	CASSFRDTYEQYF
TRBV18	TRBD2	.	TRBJ2-7	TGTGCCAGCTCACCAGCGGGGGTTCCCTACGAGCAGTACTTC	CASSPAGVPYEQYF
TRBV5-8	.	.	TRBJ2-3	TGTGCCAGCAGCCTGGGACGGAGCCCAAGCACAGATACGCAGTATTTT	CASSLGRSPSTDTQYF
TRBV7-8	TRBD1	.	TRBJ1-6	TGTGCCAGCAGCTTATCGGGACAGGGGAGTTCACCCCTCCACTTT	CASSLSGQGSSPLHF
TRBV10-3	TRBD1	.	TRBJ2-1	TGTGCCATCAGTGTAAGTGGACAGGGGGGAAATGAGCAGTTCTTC	CAISVSGQGGNEQFF
TRBV9	.	.	TRBJ1-1	TGTGCCAGCAGCGTAGTGGACTCGAACACTGAAGCTTTCTTT	CASSVVDSNTEAFF
TRBV7-2	TRBD2	.	TRBJ2-3	TGTGCCAGCAGCTTACGGGATATAGCGGGAGGGCCGAGAGATACGCAGTATTTT	CASSLRDIAGGPRDTQYF
TRBV6-5	.	.	TRBJ1-5	TGTGCCAGCAGTACGGGGGCGGGTCAGCCCCAGCATTTT	CASSTGAGQPQHF
TRBV7-8	.	few	TRBJ1-1	TGTGCCAGCAGCTTTGGACAGATGAACACTGAAGCTTTCTTT	CASSFGQMNTEAFF
TRBV2	.	.	TRBJ2-7	TGTGCCAGCAGTCCTGGAACCGGGACAAGAAACGAGCAGTACTTC	CASSPGTGTRNEQYF
TRBV6-5	TRBD1	.	TRBJ1-1	TGTGCCAGCAGCCCCCCGGGACAGAAAGCTTTCTTT	CASSPPGQKAFF
TRBV28	.	.	TRBJ1-4	TGTGCCAGCAGTGGGGGGGCTGCCGCGTCTCGAAATGAAAAACTGTTTTTT	CASSGGAAASRNEKLFF
TRBV11-2	TRBD2	.	TRBJ2-1	TGTGCCAGCACCCTTGGGGCGGGAGCCTACAATGAGCAGTTCTTC	CASTLGAGAYNEQFF
TRBV30	.	.	TRBJ1-6	TGTGCCTGCCGGGGGGACTCCTATAATTCACCCCTCCACTTT	CACRGDSYNSPLHF
TRBV11-2	.	.	TRBJ2-3	TGTGCCAGCAGCTTACAGGGGAACACAGATACGCAGTATTTT	CASSLQGNTDTQYF
TRBV10-3	TRBD2	.	TRBJ2-2	TGTGCCATCAGTATGTTAGCGGGAGTGGGATCCGGGGAGCTGTTTTTT	CAISMLAGVGSGELFF
TRBV9	.	.	TRBJ2-1	TGTGCCAGCAGCGGTTCTGGCAATGAGCAGTTCTTC	CASSGSGNEQFF
TRBV27	.	.	TRBJ1-1	TGTGCCAGCAGAGGTTGGACTGAAGCTTTCTTT	CASRGWTEAFF
TRBV19	.	.	TRBJ2-7	TGTGCCAGTAGTTCCAGGGGGGGTCGACTCGCGATCGAGCAGTACTTC	CASSSRGGRLAIEQYF
TRBV5-6	.	.	TRBJ2-7	TGTGCCAGCAGCTCCCCCGGGTTTTCCTACGAGCAGTACTTC	CASSSPGFSYEQYF
TRBV19	.	.	TRBJ1-5	TGTGCCAGTAGTATGGGGAAGGGCCAGCCCCAGCATTTT	CASSMGKGQPQHF
TRBV2	.	once	TRBJ2-5	TGTGCCAGCAGAGACCAACAGCATGAAGAGACCCAGTACTTC	CASRDQQHEETQYF
TRBV7-8	TRBD2	.	TRBJ2-1	TGTGCCAGCAGCTTAGTCCTAGCGGGAGCGAATGAGCAGTTCTTC	CASSLVLAGANEQFF
TRBV5-8	.	.	TRBJ2-3	TGTGCCAGCAGCTTGTCGACTCATACTCTCACAGATACGCAGTATTTT	CASSLSTHTLTDTQYF
TRBV6-1	.	.	TRBJ2-5	TGTGCCAGCAGCAGGACAGCCGAGACCCAGTACTTC	CASSRTAETQYF
TRBV7-8	.	.	TRBJ1-6	TGTGCCAGCAGCTGGGCTCAGGGATCACCCCTCCACTTT	CASSWAQGSPLHF
TRBV5-1	TRBD1	.	TRBJ1-1	TGCGCCAGCGGGGAGACAGGGGGCGGGCGCACTGAAGCTTTCTTT	CASGETGGGRTEAFF
TRBV5-4	.	.	TRBJ2-4	TGTGCCAGCAGCTTGGTGGCGGGCGAAAACATTCAGTACTTC	CASSLVAGENIQYF
TRBV10-3	.	.	TRBJ1-4	TGTGCCATCAGTTCGGGGCTTAATGAAAAACTGTTTTTT	CAISSGLNEKLFF
TRBV29-1	TRBD2	.	TRBJ2-3	TGCAGCGGGGGGGGTAAGGGACTAGCGGGAGCCGATACGCAGTATTTT	CSGGGKGLAGADTQYF
TRBV18	.	.	TRBJ2-3	TGTGCCAGCTCAACAATGACCAATACGCAGTATTTT	CASSTMTNTQYF
TRBV25-1	.	.	TRBJ2-7	TGTGCCAGCAGTCGGGGCGGAGCCGACGAGCAGTACTTC	CASSRGGADEQYF
TRBV11-2	.	.	TRBJ1-2	TGTGCCAGCAGCTTAGAGGCAGGCATGTACTACACCTTC	CASSLEAGMYYTF
TRBV19	.	.	TRBJ1-1	TGTGCCAGTAGTGTCGGGGGCGCTCCCCCTGAAGCTTTCTTT	CASSVGGAPPEAFF
TRBV19	.	.	TRBJ2-3	TGTGCCAGTAGTATATGGGGCGGGATGGCAGATACGCAGTATTTT	CASSIWGGMADTQYF
TRBV11-1	TRBD1	.	TRBJ2-2	TGTGCCAGCAGCTTACCGACAGGGGCACGGACCGGGGAGCTGTTTTTT	CASSLPTGARTGELFF
TRBV4-1	TRBD2	.	TRBJ2-1	TGCGCCAGCAGCCAAGATTTTTGGACTAGCGGGTCGGGCTCCTACAATGAGCAGTTCTTC	CASSQDFWTSGSGSYNEQFF
TRBV19	TRBD1	.	TRBJ2-7	TGTGCCAGTAGTATATACGGGACAGGGGCGGACGAGCAGTACTTC	CASSIYGTGADEQYF
TRBV5-1	TRBD1	.	TRBJ2-3	TGCGCCAGCAGCTTGGCCACAGGGGTCAGAGATACGCAGTATTTT	CASSLATGVRDTQYF
TRBV5-6	.	.	TRBJ2-1	TGTGCCAGCAGCTTAACTGGCTTGGGGGAGTCGGCCGGGCAGTTCTTC	CASSLTGLGESAGQFF
TRBV11-2	.	few	TRBJ1-2	TGTGCCAGCAGCCCAGGGTTAAATGGCTACACCTTC	CASSPGLNGYTF
TRBV19	.	.	TRBJ1-2	TGTGCCAGCTGGGCTGGATCCTACTACACCTTC	CASWAGSYYTF